The subject of this entry is one TCR beta chain. Germline V gene lookup returns CDR1 SEHNR and CDR2 FQNEAQ (reference sequence). This CDR3 contains 12 residues. This record comes from a study of Graves' ophthalmopathy and Graves' hyperthyroidism. Amplification targeted the TCR beta CDR3 regions, with RNA transcripts as the source material. The workflow started with a first-round RT-PCR run with HTBI primers and then moved on to a second-round multiplex PCR. TCRdb redid the calling of the multiplex PCR reads with MiXCR, one entry per CDR3 protein. The table has 500,000 to 600,000 distinct CDR3 sequences, about two fifths seen once.

The TCR originated in an adult man with Graves' hyperthyroidism. Sequenced sample: peripheral blood or thyroid tissue (not recorded which). The chain carries TRBV7-9 and TRBJ2-5, with D possibly being TRBD1 (6 bases). The J call may be in error: the DNA end matches TRBJ2-1 better. Here the CDR3 DNA reads TGTGCCAGCAGCTTACGCAGGGGTGAGCAGTTCTTC. It codes for CASSLRRGEQFF.